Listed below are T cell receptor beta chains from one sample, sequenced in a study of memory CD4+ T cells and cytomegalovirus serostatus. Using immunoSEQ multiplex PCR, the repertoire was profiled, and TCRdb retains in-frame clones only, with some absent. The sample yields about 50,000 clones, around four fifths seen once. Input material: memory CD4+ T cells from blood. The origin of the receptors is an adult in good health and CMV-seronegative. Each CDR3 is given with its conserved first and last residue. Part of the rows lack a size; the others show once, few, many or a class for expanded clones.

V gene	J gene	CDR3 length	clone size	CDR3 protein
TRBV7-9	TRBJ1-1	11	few	CASSFATEAFF
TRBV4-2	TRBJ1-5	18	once	CASSPQSKGSGGNQPQHF
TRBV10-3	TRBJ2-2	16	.	CAIRDGKADDTGELFF
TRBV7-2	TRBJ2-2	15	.	CASSLDAGGAGELFF
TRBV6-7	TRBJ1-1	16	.	CASSYGYQLVNTEAFF
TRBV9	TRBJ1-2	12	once	CASSVGFGGYTF
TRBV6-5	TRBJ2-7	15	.	CASSRTGSGSYEQYF
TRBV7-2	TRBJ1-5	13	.	CASSRGPGQPQHF
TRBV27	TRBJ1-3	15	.	CASSLGYGSGNTIYF
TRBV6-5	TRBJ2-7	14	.	CASSYFSTAYEQYF
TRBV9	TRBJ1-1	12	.	CASSALNTEAFF
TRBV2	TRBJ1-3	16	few	CASSSRVGDSGNTIYF
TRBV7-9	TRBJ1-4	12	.	CASSLARGELFF
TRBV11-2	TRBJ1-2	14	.	CASSQGSANYGYTF
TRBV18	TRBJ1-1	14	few	CASSPRGMNTEAFF
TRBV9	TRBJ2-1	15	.	CASSLGLVTTYEQFF
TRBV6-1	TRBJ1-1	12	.	CASRRGQVEAFF
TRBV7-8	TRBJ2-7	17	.	CASSLARQPGHIYEQYF
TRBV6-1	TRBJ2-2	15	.	CASSGEYRLTGELFF
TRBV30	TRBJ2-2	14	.	CASPGDTLTGELFF
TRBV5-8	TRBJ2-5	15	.	CASSLGSASQETQYF
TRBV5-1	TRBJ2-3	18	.	CASSSSKDSALRTDTQYF
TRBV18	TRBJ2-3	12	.	CASSPRTDTQYF
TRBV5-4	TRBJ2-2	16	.	CASSPPGAPLVGELFF
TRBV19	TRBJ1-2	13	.	CASNPLGNYGYTF
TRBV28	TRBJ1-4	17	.	CASSLTAGGMGREKLFF
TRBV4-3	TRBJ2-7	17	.	CASSQGLLDRGNYEQYF
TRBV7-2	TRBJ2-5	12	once	CASSFFEETQYF